These 10 T cell receptor beta chains originate from one sample sequenced in a study of blood T cell repertoires in COVID-19. TCRdb's table, derived via immunoSEQ multiplex PCR, lists solely in-frame clones and lacks some. Of fewer than 250,000 clones detected, 80% to 85% appear once; the ten largest clones hold 5.5% to 7.5%. The sequencing input was PBMCs or T cells enriched from blood (not recorded which). Every receptor here comes from a woman between 35 and 50 years old who had recovered from COVID-19.

The chain combines TRBV10-1 with TRBJ2-7, with D possibly being TRBD1 (6 bases). Trimming cost V 2 bases and J 2 bases, with 10 bases left between them. CDR1 WNHNN and CDR2 SYGVQD come from the germline V gene (reference sequence). This CDR3 contains 14 residues. DNA for the CDR3: TGCGCCAGCAGTGAGGAACAGGGTACCTACGAGCAGTACTTC. Its translation: CASSEEQGTYEQYF.

This clone appeared a single time. This chain joins TRBV19 and TRBJ1-2; D may be TRBD1 (5 bases). The CDR3 extends over 14 amino acids. The germline V gene has CDR1 LNHDA and CDR2 SQIVND (reference sequence). V was trimmed by 2 bases and J by 6 bases, leaving 13 bases between them. CDR3 sequence reads: CASSIWGRWDGYTF. The CDR3 DNA reads TGTGCCAGTAGTATATGGGGGAGGTGGGATGGCTACACCTTC.

The chain is built from TRBV18 and TRBJ2-2; D perhaps matches TRBD1 (6 bases). The germline gives CDR1 KGHSH, CDR2 LQKENI. Trimming pared 1 base from V and 3 bases from J, leaving 9 bases between. The CDR3 is 15 residues long. Here the CDR3 reads CASSPQQGDTGELFF. The CDR3, as DNA: TGTGCCAGCTCACCACAACAGGGCGACACCGGGGAGCTGTTTTTT. The whole variable domain, remainder taken from reference TRBV18 and TRBJ2-2, is NAGVMQNPRHLVRRRGQEARLRCSPMKGHSHVYWYRQLPEEGLKFMVYLQKENIIDESGMPKERFSAEFPKEGPSILRIQQVVRGDSAAYFCASSPQQGDTGELFFGEGSRLTVL.

The chain carries TRBV14 and TRBJ1-1; TRBD1 might be the D (6 bases). CDR1 and CDR2 from the germline V gene are SGHDN and FVKESK. V gave up 3 bases and J gave up 4 bases, with 9 bases separating them. This CDR3 is 13 amino acids long. CDR3 sequence: CASSHSRGTEAFF. The CDR3 nucleotides are TGTGCCAGCAGCCATAGCAGGGGCACTGAAGCTTTCTTT.

The chain is built from TRBV4-2 and TRBJ2-5; a weak D match, TRBD2 (5 bases). The V and J ends lost 0 bases and 4 bases respectively, with 18 bases between them. The CDR3 has 17 residues. From germline, CDR1 is LGHNA and CDR2 YNFKEQ. Here the CDR3 DNA reads TGTGCCAGCAGCCAAGAAGGGCTGACCACCGAGGGAGAGACCCAGTACTTC. It encodes CASSQEGLTTEGETQYF.

CDR3 DNA sequence: TGTGCCAGTAGTTTCACTAGCGGGAGTTTCACCGGGGAGCTGTTTTTT. It is translated as CASSFTSGSFTGELFF. V gene TRBV19 combines with J gene TRBJ2-2, with 11 bases fitting TRBD2. Germline values: CDR1 LNHDA, CDR2 SQIVND (reference sequence). Unmatched junction bases numbered 6, after V lost 5 bases and J lost 4 bases. This CDR3 has 16 amino acids.

The chain uses TRBV18 and TRBJ1-2, with 7 bases aligning to TRBD1. The J segment lost 2 bases and the V segment lost 0 bases, leaving 3 bases of the junction unmatched. The CDR3 has 15 amino acids. Germline V gene sequence: CDR1 KGHSH, CDR2 LQKENI. The CDR3 spells CASSPPGTANYGYTF. The CDR3 DNA follows: TGTGCCAGCTCACCACCCGGGACAGCGAACTATGGCTACACCTTC.

V and J are TRBV5-4 and TRBJ1-1; 7 bases fit TRBD1. CDR1 and CDR2 from the germline V gene are SGHNT and YYREEE (reference sequence). J gave up 4 bases and V 4 bases, and 10 bases lay outside the gene matches. The CDR3 consists of 15 residues. The CDR3 coding sequence is TGTGCCAGCAGCCTCCACCGACAGGGAAGCACTGAAGCTTTCTTT. This codes for CASSLHRQGSTEAFF.

With respect to this clone: One junction end does not reproduce the germline sequence, and a read error may be involved. The chain employs TRBV5-1 and TRBJ1-1, with 7 bases identical to TRBD1. CDR1 is SGHRS and CDR2 is YFSETQ in the germline V gene. There are 14 residues in the CDR3. CDR3 DNA sequence: TGCGCCAGCAGCTTGGAGGACAGGAACCCTGAAGCTTTCTTT. Its protein is CASSLEDRNPEAFF.

This chain links TRBV28 with TRBJ1-2; D is perhaps TRBD1 (6 bases). The CDR3 has 14 amino acids. Germline-derived CDR1 and CDR2 are MDHEN and SYDVKM. Trimming took off 4 bases at V and 2 bases at J, with 11 bases between the two ends. CDR3 region: CASSSPGQNYGYTF. CDR3 bases: TGTGCCAGCAGTTCCCCGGGACAAAACTATGGCTACACCTTC.